The 10 T cell receptor beta chains reported below all come from one sample, sequenced in a study of blood T cell repertoires in COVID-19. TCRdb keeps only in-frame clones here, not all; method: immunoSEQ multiplex PCR. The sample yields about 480,000 clones, roughly 89% seen once. The sequenced sample consisted of peripheral blood. The origin of the receptors is a man in his late teens or twenties with COVID-19, enrolled during active disease.

This chain joins TRBV18 and TRBJ2-5; D gene unclear. The CDR3 has 14 residues. Germline loops: CDR1 KGHSH, CDR2 LQKENI. The V gene lost 2 bases and the J gene lost 0 bases, with 7 bases spanning the gap. CDR3: CASSPVRDQETQYF. In DNA form, the CDR3 reads TGTGCCAGCTCACCAGTACGAGACCAAGAGACCCAGTACTTC.

The chain recombines TRBV5-8 with TRBJ2-3, with TRBD2 identical over 7 bases. Germline V lookup: CDR1 SGHTS, CDR2 YDEGEE. The CDR3 is 15 amino acids. The V segment lost 4 bases and the J segment 2 bases; nucleotides outside the gene matches: 7. CDR3 amino acids: CASSPPGLNTDTQYF. CDR3 nucleotide sequence: TGTGCCAGCAGCCCCCCGGGACTAAACACAGATACGCAGTATTTT.

Points on this clone: Germline is not matched at one junction end, which may reflect a read error. The J gene is TRBJ2-3, the V gene TRBV14; D might be TRBD2 (6 bases). The CDR3 is 14 residues long. Germline assignment: CDR1 SGHDN and CDR2 FVKESK. This chain's CDR3 is CASSQGTSRDTQYF. CDR3 sequence (DNA): TGTGCCAGCAGCCAAGGCACTAGCAGAGATACGCAGTATTTT.

The gene calls are TRBV12-3 or TRBV12-4 and TRBJ2-7; 9 bases are shared with TRBD1. The CDR3 contains 11 residues. V trimming: 5 bases; J trimming: 13 bases; junction bases outside the gene matches: 6. CDR3: CASSPGQGLYF. CDR3 nucleotide sequence: TGTGCCAGCAGTCCGGGACAGGGCTTATACTTC.

The chain joins TRBV5-1 to TRBJ1-1, with D perhaps TRBD1 (6 bases). V shed 4 bases and J shed 4 bases, with 11 bases lying between them. Germline CDR1 reads SGHRS; CDR2 reads YFSETQ. This CDR3 region has 13 residues. The CDR3 loop is CASSVTGPTEAFF. The DNA for the CDR3 is TGCGCCAGCAGCGTGACAGGACCCACTGAAGCTTTCTTT.

The rearrangement links TRBV4-1 to TRBJ1-5; perhaps TRBD1 as D (5 bases). Per germline, CDR1 MGHRA and CDR2 YSYEKL. CDR3 size: 16 residues. V lost 0 bases to trimming and J lost 0 bases, with 9 bases between them. The chain's CDR3 is CASSQEGGTSNQPQHF. The CDR3 DNA reads TGCGCCAGCAGCCAAGAGGGCGGGACTAGCAATCAGCCCCAGCATTTT.

The chain links TRBV15 to TRBJ2-5; D not certain. CDR3 length: 15 amino acids. Germline values: CDR1 LNHNV, CDR2 YYDKDF (reference sequence). V lost 0 bases to trimming and J lost 2 bases, with 10 bases between them. Written as DNA, the CDR3 is TGTGCCACCAGCAGAGATTACGGCGGACAAGAGACCCAGTACTTC. Protein: CATSRDYGGQETQYF.

V is TRBV29-1 and J is TRBJ2-3; D unclear. Germline CDR1 reads SQVTM; CDR2 reads ANQGSEA. Trimming removed 6 bases from V and 0 bases from J, with 16 bases in between. CDR3 length: 15 amino acids. CDR3 sequence: CSVPLGPTSTDTQYF. The CDR3, as DNA: TGCAGCGTCCCCCTTGGTCCAACTAGCACAGATACGCAGTATTTT.

V gene TRBV19 combines with J gene TRBJ2-2, with D possibly TRBD2 on 6 matching bases. CDR1 is LNHDA and CDR2 is SQIVND in the germline V gene (reference sequence). Trimming removed 7 bases from V and 2 bases from J, with 14 bases in between. The CDR3 covers 15 residues. The CDR3 protein is CASKRRDSNTGELFF. The CDR3 DNA is TGTGCCAGTAAGCGCCGGGACTCAAACACCGGGGAGCTGTTTTTT.

This chain joins TRBV6-6 and TRBJ1-6; D is possibly TRBD1 (5 bases). The CDR3 has 14 amino acids. Trimming took 2 bases from V and 10 from J, leaving 12 bases between them. Looked up from germline, CDR1 is MNHNY and CDR2 is SVGAGI (reference sequence). The CDR3 DNA follows: TGTGCCAGCAGTTACGGCCCCGGGGGATCACCCCTCCACTTT. This translates into CASSYGPGGSPLHF.